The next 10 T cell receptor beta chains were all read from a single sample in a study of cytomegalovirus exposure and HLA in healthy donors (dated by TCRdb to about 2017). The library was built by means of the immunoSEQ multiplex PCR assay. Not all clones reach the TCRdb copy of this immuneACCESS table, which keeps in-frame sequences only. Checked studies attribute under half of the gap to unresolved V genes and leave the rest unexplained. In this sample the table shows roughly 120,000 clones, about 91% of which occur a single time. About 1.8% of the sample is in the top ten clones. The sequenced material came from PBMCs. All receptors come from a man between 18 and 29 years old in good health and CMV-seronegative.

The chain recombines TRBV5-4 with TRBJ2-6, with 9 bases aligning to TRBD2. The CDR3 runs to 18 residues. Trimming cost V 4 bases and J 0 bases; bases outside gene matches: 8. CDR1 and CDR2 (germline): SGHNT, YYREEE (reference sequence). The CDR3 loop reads CASSPLAGADSGANVLTF. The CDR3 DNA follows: TGTGCCAGCAGCCCGTTAGCGGGGGCCGACTCTGGGGCCAACGTCCTGACTTTC.

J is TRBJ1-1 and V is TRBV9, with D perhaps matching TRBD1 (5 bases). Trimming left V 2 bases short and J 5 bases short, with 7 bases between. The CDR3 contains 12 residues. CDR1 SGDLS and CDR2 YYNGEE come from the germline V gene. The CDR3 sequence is CASSVQGTEAFF. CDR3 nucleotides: TGTGCCAGCAGCGTTCAGGGAACTGAAGCTTTCTTT.

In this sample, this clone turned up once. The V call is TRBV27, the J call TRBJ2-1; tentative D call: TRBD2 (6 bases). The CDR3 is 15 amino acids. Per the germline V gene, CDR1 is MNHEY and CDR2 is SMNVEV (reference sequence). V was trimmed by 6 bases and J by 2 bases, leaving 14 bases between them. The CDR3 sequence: CASSPAGKTYNEQFF. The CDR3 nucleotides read TGTGCCAGCAGCCCAGCGGGCAAGACCTACAATGAGCAGTTCTTC.

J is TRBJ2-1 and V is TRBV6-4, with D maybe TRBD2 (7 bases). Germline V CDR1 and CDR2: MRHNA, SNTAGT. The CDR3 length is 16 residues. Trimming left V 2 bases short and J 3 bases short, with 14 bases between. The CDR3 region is CASSDPGGGGYNEQFF. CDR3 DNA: TGTGCCAGCAGTGACCCTGGCGGGGGCGGCTACAATGAGCAGTTCTTC.

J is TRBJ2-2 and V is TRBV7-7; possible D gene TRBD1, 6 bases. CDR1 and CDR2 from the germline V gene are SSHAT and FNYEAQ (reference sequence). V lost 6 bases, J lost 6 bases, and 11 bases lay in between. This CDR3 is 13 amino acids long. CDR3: CASSPQGSGELFF. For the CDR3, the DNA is TGTGCCAGCAGTCCACAGGGATCCGGGGAGCTGTTTTTT.

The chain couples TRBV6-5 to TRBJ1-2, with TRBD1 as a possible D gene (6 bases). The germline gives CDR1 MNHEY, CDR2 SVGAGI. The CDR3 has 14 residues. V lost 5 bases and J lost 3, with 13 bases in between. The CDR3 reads CASSPRQADYGYTF. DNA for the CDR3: TGTGCCAGCAGTCCTCGACAGGCCGACTATGGCTACACCTTC.

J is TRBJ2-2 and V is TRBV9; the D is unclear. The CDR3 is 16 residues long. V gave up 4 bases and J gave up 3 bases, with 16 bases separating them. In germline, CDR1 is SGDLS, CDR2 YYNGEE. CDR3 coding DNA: TGTGCCAGCAGCTCACACGACATTGGGCACACCGGGGAGCTGTTTTTT. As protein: CASSSHDIGHTGELFF.

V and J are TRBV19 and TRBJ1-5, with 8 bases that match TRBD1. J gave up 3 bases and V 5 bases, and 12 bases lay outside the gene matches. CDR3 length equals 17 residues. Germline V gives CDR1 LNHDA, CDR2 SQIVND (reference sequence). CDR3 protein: CASSLRQGSENNQPQHF. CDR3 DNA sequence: TGTGCCAGTAGTCTTCGACAGGGGAGTGAAAACAATCAGCCCCAGCATTTT. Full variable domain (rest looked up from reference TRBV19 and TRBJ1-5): DGGITQSPKYLFRKEGQNVTLSCEQNLNHDAMYWYRQDPGQGLRLIYYSQIVNDFQKGDIAEGYSVSREKKESFPLTVTSAQKNPTAFYLCASSLRQGSENNQPQHFGDGTRLSIL.

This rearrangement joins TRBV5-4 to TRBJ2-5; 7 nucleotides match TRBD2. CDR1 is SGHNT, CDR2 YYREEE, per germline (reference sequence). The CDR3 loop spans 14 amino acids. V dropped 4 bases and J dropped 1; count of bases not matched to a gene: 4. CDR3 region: CASSPGGIQETQYF. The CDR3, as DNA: TGTGCCAGCAGCCCCGGGGGGATCCAAGAGACCCAGTACTTC.

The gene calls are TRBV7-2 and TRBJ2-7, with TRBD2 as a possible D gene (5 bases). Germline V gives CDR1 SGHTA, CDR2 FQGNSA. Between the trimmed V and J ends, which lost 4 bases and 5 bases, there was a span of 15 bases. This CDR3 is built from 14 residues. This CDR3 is CASSSEGFYDEQYF. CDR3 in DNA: TGTGCCAGCAGCTCCGAGGGTTTTTACGACGAGCAGTACTTC.